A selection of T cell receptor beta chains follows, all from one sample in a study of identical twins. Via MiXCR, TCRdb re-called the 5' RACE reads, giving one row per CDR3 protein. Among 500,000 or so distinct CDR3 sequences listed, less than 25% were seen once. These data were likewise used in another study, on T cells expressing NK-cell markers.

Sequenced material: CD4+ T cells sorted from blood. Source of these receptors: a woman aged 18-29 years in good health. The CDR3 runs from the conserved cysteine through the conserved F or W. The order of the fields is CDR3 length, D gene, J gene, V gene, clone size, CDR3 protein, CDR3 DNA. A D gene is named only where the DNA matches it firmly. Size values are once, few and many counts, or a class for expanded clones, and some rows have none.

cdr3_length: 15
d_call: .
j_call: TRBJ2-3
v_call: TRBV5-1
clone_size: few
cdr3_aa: CASNRAGRSADTQYF
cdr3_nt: TGCGCCAGCAATCGCGCAGGGAGATCGGCAGATACGCAGTATTTT

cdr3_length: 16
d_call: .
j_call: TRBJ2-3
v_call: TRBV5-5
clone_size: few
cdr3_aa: CASSRGPGTITDTQYF
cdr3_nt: TGTGCCAGCAGCCGGGGACCGGGAACCATCACAGATACGCAGTATTTT

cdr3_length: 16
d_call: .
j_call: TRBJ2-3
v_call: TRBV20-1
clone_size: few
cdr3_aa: CSARTLVVSSTDTQYF
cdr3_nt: TGCAGTGCTAGGACCCTCGTGGTGTCTAGCACAGATACGCAGTATTTT

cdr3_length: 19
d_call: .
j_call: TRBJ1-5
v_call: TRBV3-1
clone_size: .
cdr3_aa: CTFSQRWVAGVGSNQPQHF
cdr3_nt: TGTACCTTCAGTCAAAGGTGGGTCGCAGGTGTCGGTAGCAATCAGCCCCAGCATTTT

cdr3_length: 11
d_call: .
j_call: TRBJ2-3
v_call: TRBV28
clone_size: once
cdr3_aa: CASRVREAQYF
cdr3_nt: TGTGCCAGCAGAGTTAGGGAGGCGCAGTATTTT

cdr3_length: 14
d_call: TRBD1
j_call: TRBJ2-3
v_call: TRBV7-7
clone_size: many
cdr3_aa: CASSQTGGQDTQYF
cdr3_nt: TGTGCCAGCAGCCAGACAGGGGGCCAAGATACGCAGTATTTT

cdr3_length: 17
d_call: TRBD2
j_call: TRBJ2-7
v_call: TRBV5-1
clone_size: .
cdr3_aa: CASSILGTSGGFYEQYF
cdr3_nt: TGCGCCAGCAGCATCCTCGGGACTAGCGGGGGATTTTACGAGCAGTACTTC

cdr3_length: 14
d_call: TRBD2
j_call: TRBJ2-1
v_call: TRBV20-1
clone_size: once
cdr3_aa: CSASRLAGVNEQFF
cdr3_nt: TGCAGTGCTAGTCGGTTAGCGGGGGTAAATGAGCAGTTCTTC

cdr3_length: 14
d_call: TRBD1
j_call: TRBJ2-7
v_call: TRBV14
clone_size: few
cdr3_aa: CASSQLGQGYEQYF
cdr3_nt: TGTGCCAGCAGCCAGTTGGGACAGGGCTACGAGCAGTACTTC

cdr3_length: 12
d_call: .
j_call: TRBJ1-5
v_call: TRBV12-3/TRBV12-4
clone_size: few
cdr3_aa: CASSLGGGPQHF
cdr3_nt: TGTGCCAGCAGTTTGGGGGGCGGGCCCCAGCATTTT

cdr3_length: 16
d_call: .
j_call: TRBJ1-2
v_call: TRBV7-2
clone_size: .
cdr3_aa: CASSLNGRASSSGYTF
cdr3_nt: TGTGCCAGCAGCTTAAACGGGAGGGCTAGTAGTTCGGGCTACACCTTC

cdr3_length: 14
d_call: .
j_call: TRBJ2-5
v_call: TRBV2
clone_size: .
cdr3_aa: CASSGTFVGGTQYF
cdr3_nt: TGTGCCAGCAGTGGGACCTTTGTTGGGGGGACCCAGTACTTC

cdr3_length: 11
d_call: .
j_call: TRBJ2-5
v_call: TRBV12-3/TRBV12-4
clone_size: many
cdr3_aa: CASSLAKTQYF
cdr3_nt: TGTGCCAGCAGTTTAGCTAAGACCCAGTACTTC

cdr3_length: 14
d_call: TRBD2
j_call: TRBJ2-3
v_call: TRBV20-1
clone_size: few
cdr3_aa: CSAPTSGRTDTQYF
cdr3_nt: TGCAGTGCCCCTACTAGCGGACGCACAGATACGCAGTATTTT

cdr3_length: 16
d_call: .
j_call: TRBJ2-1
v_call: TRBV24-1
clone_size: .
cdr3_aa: CATSEGRRGSYNEQFF
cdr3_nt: TGTGCCACCAGTGAGGGGAGGAGGGGCTCCTACAATGAGCAGTTCTTC

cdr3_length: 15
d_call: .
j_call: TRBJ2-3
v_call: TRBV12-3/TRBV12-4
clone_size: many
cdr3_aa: CASSFSSAYTDTQYF
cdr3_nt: TGTGCCAGCAGTTTCTCTAGCGCCTACACAGATACGCAGTATTTT

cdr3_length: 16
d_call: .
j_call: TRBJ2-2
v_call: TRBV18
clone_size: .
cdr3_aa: CASSPRNGRNTGELFF
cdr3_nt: TGTGCCAGCTCACCCCGCAACGGACGGAACACCGGGGAGCTGTTTTTT

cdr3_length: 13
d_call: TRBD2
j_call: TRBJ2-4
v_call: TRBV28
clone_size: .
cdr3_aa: CASSLAGGNIQYF
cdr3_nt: TGTGCCAGCAGTTTAGCGGGAGGAAACATTCAGTACTTC

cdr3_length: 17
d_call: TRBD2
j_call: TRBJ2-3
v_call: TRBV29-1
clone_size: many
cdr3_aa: CSVEGVLAGGLTDTQYF
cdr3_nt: TGCAGCGTTGAAGGCGTTTTAGCGGGGGGGCTGACAGATACGCAGTATTTT

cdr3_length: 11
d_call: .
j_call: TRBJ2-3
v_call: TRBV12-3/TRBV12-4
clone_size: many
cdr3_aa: CASSLRESQYF
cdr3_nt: TGTGCCAGCAGTCTCAGGGAATCGCAGTATTTT

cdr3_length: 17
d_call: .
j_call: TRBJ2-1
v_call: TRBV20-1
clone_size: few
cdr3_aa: CSARSPEGDPSYNEQFF
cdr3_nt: TGCAGTGCTAGATCCCCGGAGGGGGATCCTTCCTACAATGAGCAGTTCTTC

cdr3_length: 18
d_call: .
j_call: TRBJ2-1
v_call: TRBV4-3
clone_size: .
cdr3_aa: CASSQATDARGQYNEQFF
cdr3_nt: TGCGCCAGCAGCCAAGCCACGGACGCCAGGGGCCAATACAATGAGCAGTTCTTC

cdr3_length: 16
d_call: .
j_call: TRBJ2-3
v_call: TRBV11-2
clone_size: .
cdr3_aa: CASSTLTGRAVDTQYF
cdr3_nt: TGTGCCAGCAGCACCTTGACAGGGAGGGCAGTAGATACGCAGTATTTT

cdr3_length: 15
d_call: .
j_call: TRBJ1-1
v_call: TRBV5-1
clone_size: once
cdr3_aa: CASTPLAGPNTEAFF
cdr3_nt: TGCGCCAGCACCCCCCTGGCGGGACCGAACACTGAAGCTTTCTTT

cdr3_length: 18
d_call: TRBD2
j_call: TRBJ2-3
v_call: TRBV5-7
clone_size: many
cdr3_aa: CASSPALLAGSPTDTQYF
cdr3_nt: TGTGCCAGCAGCCCCGCCCTACTAGCGGGATCCCCCACAGATACGCAGTATTTT

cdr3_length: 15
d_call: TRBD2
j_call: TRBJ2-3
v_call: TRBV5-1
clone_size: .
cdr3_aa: CASSWARGGTDTQYF
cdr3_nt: TGCGCCAGCAGCTGGGCCCGGGGGGGCACAGATACGCAGTATTTT

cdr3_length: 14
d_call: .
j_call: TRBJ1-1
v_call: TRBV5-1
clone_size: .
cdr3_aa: CASSLVGVDTEAFF
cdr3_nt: TGCGCCAGCAGCTTGGTGGGGGTGGACACTGAAGCTTTCTTT

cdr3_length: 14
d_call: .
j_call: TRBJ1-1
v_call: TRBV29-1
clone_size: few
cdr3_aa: CSVEDARGGTEAFF
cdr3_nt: TGCAGCGTTGAAGATGCAAGGGGTGGCACTGAAGCTTTCTTT

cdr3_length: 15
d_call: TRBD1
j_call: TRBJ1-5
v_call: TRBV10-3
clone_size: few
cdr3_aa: CAISESGQGDQPQHF
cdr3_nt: TGTGCCATCAGTGAGTCCGGACAGGGCGATCAGCCCCAGCATTTT

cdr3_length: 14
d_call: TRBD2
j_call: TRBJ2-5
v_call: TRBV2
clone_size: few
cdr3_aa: CASDLAGGQETQYF
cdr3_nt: TGTGCCAGTGACCTAGCGGGGGGACAAGAGACCCAGTACTTC

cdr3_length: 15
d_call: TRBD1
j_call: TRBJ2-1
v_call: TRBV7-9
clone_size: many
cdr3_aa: CASSHRGSTYNEQFF
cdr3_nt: TGTGCCAGCAGTCACAGGGGAAGCACCTACAATGAGCAGTTCTTC

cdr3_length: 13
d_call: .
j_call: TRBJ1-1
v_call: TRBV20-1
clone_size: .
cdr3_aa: CSATRQVNTEAFF
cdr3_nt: TGCAGTGCCACCCGACAGGTGAACACTGAAGCTTTCTTT

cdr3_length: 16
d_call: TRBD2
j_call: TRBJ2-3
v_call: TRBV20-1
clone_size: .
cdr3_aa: CSAREWTSGRADTQYF
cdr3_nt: TGCAGTGCTAGAGAATGGACTAGCGGGAGGGCAGATACGCAGTATTTT

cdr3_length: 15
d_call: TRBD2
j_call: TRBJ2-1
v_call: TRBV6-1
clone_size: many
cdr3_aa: CASRASGGFYNEQFF
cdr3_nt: TGTGCCAGCAGGGCGAGCGGGGGGTTCTACAATGAGCAGTTCTTC

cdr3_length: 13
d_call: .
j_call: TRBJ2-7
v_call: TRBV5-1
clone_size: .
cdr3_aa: CASSLGKPYEQYF
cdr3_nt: TGCGCCAGCAGCTTGGGGAAACCCTACGAGCAGTACTTC

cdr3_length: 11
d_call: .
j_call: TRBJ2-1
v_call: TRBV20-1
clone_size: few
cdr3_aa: CSAPPRNEQFF
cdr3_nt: TGCAGTGCCCCGCCCCGGAATGAGCAGTTCTTC

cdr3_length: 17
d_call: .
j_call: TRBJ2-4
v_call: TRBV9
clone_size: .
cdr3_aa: CASSEEGGGPAKNIQYF
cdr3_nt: TGTGCCAGCAGCGAAGAGGGGGGCGGACCGGCCAAAAACATTCAGTACTTC

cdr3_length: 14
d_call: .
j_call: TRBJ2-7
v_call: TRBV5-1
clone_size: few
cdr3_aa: CASSSLGTTYEQYF
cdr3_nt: TGCGCCAGCAGCTCACTCGGGACCACCTACGAGCAGTACTTC

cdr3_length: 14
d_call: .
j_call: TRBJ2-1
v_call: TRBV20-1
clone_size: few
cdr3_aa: CSASVGGAYNEQFF
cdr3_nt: TGCAGTGCTAGCGTAGGGGGGGCCTACAATGAGCAGTTCTTC

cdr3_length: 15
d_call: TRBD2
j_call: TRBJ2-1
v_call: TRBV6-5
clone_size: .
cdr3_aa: CASSYSGTSTIEQFF
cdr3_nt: TGTGCCAGCAGTTACTCTGGGACTAGTACAATTGAGCAGTTCTTC

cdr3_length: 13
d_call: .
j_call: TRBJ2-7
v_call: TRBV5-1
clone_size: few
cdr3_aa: CASRQTPSYEQYF
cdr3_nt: TGCGCCAGCAGACAGACCCCATCCTACGAGCAGTACTTC

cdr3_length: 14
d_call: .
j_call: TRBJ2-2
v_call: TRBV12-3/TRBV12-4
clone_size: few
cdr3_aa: CASKERLTTGELFF
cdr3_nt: TGTGCCAGCAAGGAGAGACTGACCACCGGGGAGCTGTTTTTT

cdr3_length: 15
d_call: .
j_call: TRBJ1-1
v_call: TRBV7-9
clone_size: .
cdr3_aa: CASSLIWGRNTEAFF
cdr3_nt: TGTGCCAGCAGCTTAATCTGGGGAAGGAACACTGAAGCTTTCTTT

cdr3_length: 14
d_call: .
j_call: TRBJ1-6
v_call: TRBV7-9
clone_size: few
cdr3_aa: CASSFDTDNSPLHF
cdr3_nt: TGTGCCAGCAGCTTCGACACAGATAATTCACCCCTCCACTTT

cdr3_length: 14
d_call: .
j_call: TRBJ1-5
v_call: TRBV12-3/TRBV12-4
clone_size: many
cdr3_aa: CASGTERGNQPQHF
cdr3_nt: TGTGCCAGCGGTACAGAGAGAGGCAATCAGCCCCAGCATTTT

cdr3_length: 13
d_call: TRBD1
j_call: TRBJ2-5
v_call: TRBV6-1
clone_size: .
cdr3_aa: CASGNRGGETQYF
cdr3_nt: TGTGCCAGCGGCAACAGGGGCGGAGAGACCCAGTACTTC

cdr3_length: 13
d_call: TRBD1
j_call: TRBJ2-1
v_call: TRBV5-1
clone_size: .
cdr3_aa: CASESGGDYEQFF
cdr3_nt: TGCGCCAGCGAGTCAGGGGGTGACTATGAGCAGTTCTTC

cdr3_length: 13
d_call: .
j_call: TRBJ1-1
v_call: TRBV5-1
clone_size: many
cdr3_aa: CASSLDWNTEAFF
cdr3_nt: TGCGCCAGCAGCTTGGATTGGAACACTGAAGCTTTCTTT

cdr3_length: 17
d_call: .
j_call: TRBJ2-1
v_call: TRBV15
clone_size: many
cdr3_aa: CATSRDRREPPNNEQFF
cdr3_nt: TGTGCCACCAGCAGAGATCGGAGGGAGCCCCCTAACAATGAGCAGTTCTTC

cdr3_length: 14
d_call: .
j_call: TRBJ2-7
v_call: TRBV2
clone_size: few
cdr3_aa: CASSERGARYEQYF
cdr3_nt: TGTGCCAGCAGTGAACGGGGGGCGCGCTACGAGCAGTACTTC

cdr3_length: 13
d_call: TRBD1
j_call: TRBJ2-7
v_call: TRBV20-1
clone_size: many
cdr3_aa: CSAPRDRFSEQYF
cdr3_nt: TGCAGTGCTCCCCGGGACAGGTTTAGCGAGCAGTACTTC

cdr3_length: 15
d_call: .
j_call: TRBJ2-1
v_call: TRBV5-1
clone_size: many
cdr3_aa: CASSLEAGTYNEQFF
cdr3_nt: TGCGCCAGCAGCTTGGAGGCAGGGACCTACAATGAGCAGTTCTTC

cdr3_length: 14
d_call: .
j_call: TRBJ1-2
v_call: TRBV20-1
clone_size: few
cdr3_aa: CSASKLRANYGYTF
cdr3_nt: TGCAGTGCTAGTAAGCTTCGGGCTAACTATGGCTACACCTTC

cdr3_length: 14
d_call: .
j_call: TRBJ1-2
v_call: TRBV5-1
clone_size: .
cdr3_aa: CASSLAQPGGGYTF
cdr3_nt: TGCGCCAGCAGCTTGGCCCAGCCCGGAGGTGGCTACACCTTC

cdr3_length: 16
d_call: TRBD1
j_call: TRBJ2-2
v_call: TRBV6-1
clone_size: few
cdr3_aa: CATRQPGQGAAGELFF
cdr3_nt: TGTGCCACTCGACAACCGGGACAGGGGGCGGCTGGGGAGCTGTTTTTT

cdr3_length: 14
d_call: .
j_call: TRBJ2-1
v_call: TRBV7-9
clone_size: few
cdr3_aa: CASSPTGVAGSQFF
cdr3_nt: TGTGCCAGCAGCCCAACTGGGGTGGCGGGATCCCAGTTCTTC

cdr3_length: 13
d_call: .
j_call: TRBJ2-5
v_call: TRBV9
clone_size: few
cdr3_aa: CASSPGLIETQYF
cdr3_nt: TGTGCCAGCAGCCCGGGACTTATTGAGACCCAGTACTTC

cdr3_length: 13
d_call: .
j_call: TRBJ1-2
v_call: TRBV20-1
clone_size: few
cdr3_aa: CSAPDRVNYGYTF
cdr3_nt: TGCAGCGCCCCGGACAGAGTTAACTATGGCTACACCTTC

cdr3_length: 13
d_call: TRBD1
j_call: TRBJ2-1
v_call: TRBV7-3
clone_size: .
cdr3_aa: CSSSLNRGNEQFF
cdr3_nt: TGTTCCAGCAGCTTAAACAGGGGGAATGAGCAGTTCTTC

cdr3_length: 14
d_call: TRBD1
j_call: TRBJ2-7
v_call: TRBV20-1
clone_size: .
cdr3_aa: CSARYRDRDYEQYF
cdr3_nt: TGCAGTGCTAGGTACCGGGACAGGGACTACGAGCAGTACTTC